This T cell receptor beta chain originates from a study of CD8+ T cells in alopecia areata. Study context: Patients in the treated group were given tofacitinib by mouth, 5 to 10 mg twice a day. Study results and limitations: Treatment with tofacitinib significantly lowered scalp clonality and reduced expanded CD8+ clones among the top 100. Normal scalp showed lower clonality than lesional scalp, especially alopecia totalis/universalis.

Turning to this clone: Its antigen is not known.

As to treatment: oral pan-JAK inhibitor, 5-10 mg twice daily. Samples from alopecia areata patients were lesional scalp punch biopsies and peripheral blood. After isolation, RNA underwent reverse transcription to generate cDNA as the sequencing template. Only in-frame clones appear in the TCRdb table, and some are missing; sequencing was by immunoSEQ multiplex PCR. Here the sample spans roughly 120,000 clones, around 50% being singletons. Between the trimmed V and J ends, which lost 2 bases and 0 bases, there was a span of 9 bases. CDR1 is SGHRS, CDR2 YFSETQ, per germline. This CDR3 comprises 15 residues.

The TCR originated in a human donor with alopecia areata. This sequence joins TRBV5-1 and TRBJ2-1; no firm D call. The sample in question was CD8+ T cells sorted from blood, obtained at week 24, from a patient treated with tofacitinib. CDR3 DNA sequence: TGCGCCAGCAGCTTACGCCGGAGCTCCTACAATGAGCAGTTCTTC. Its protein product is CASSLRRSSYNEQFF.